This T cell receptor beta chain was captured by sequencing in a study of early T cells in non-severe SARS-CoV-2 infection (dated by TCRdb to about 2021). Regarding the complete study: Bulk RNA from unsorted whole blood was used for TCR sequencing, so alpha and beta chains could not be paired. General conclusions and limits of the study: VDJdb matching was skewed toward anti-spike CD8 responses and likely underestimated virus-specific expansions, missing private and CD4 specificities.

The receptor library was made with 5' RACE. The reads were generated on a NextSeq 500. The TCR library protocol attached unique molecular identifiers to individual cDNA molecules to correct for sequencing error and PCR bias. TCR alpha and beta chains were both sequenced, and the abundances of alpha and beta sequences in each sample were closely correlated with each other. The authors processed their data as follows. V gene, J gene and CDR3 annotation of TCR sequences was performed with Decombinator V4. Expanded TCRs were defined as changing significantly between any two time points under a Poisson model with p below 0.0001. Abundances of TCRs were expressed as counts per million after normalisation to the total number of TCRs sequenced in each sample. MAIT TCRs were defined by TRAV1-2 paired with TRAJ12, TRAJ20 or TRAJ33, and iNKT TCRs by TRAV10 paired with TRAJ18. VDJdb, accessed 1 November 2021, was searched for CMV, EBV and SARS-CoV-2 annotated TCRs, with TCRs annotated for multiple antigens excluded. The public reads were reprocessed in TCRdb via fastp at Q25 and MiXCR, keeping in-frame beta chains. Entries are consolidated by CDR3 protein sequence, retaining the most common genes and DNA. V and J calls and clone size were set by TCRdb, not the authors. Here the sample has around 71,000 distinct CDR3 sequences; 9% to 10% occur a single time. Jointly, the top ten make up about 14% of the sample.

This clonotype has more than one count but fewer than ten. It lacks a known antigen. Base qualities are missing; no much larger clone stands one base away. CDR3 length: 13 amino acids, cysteine to phenylalanine. Only the CDR3 region is kept as DNA, spanning 39 bases read in frame from base 1. The junction carries 2 bases between V and J, which are trimmed by 2 bases and 1 base respectively. As encoded in the germline V gene (reference sequence), CDR1 is LGHDT while CDR2 is YNNKEL. A case-control design nested within a healthcare worker cohort in London, UK, was used, with weekly nasopharyngeal swab PCR tests and blood sampling performed. Healthcare workers were enrolled in the week of the UK lockdown, from 23 to 31 March 2020, and were followed every week for up to roughly 16 weeks.

Rearrangement joined TRBV3-1 to TRBJ2-2; no D gene can be assigned with confidence. Material: whole blood, obtained at baseline. The sequence derives from an adult who was a healthcare worker with PCR-confirmed SARS-CoV-2 infection or an uninfected control (not recorded which). The DNA sequence reads TGTGCCAGCAGCCAATTGAACACCGGGGAGCTGTTTTTT. It is translated as CASSQLNTGELFF. Here the CDR3 is joined to the reference TRBV3-1 and TRBJ2-2 genes, and the full variable domain is: DTAVSQTPKYLVTQMGNDKSIKCEQNLGHDTMYWYKQDSKKFLKIMFSYNNKELIINETVPNRFSPKSPDKAHLNLHINSLELGDSAVYFCASSQLNTGELFFGEGSRLTVL.